The 9 T cell receptor beta chains below come from one sample, sequenced in a study of early T cells in non-severe SARS-CoV-2 infection. TCRdb ran MiXCR on the 5' RACE reads and lists one entry per CDR3 protein. The data contain roughly 17,000 distinct CDR3 sequences, about 6% of them singletons. The sequences come from whole blood, collected at baseline. The receptors derive from an adult who was a healthcare worker with PCR-confirmed SARS-CoV-2 infection or an uninfected control (not recorded which).

Within the sample, this clonotype is medium-sized. The chain couples TRBV20-1 to TRBJ2-3, with D maybe TRBD2 (5 bases). The germline V gene encodes CDR1 DFQATT and CDR2 SNEGSKA (reference sequence). CDR3 length: 15 residues. Between the trimmed V and J ends, which lost 4 bases and 3 bases, there was a span of 17 bases. The CDR3 DNA reads TGCAGTGCTACGCCGCGGGCCCAGCGAACAGATACGCAGTATTTT. It yields the protein CSATPRAQRTDTQYF.

The sample holds many counts of this clonotype. This sequence joins TRBV5-1 and TRBJ1-2; 11 positions match TRBD1. Germline assignment: CDR1 SGHRS and CDR2 YFSETQ. Trimming took 4 bases from V and 5 from J; bases not matched to a gene: 4. This CDR3 contains 14 residues. CDR3 sequence reads: CASSLGQGEYGYTF. The CDR3 nucleotides read TGCGCCAGCAGCCTGGGACAGGGGGAATATGGCTACACCTTC.

By sample fraction, this clonotype is medium-sized. The gene calls are TRBV7-8 and TRBJ1-5; D gene uncertain. The CDR3 spans 16 residues. V was trimmed by 5 bases and J by 0 bases, leaving 14 bases between them. Germline values: CDR1 SGHVS, CDR2 FQNEAQ. Here the CDR3 reads CASSHSRTYSNQPQHF. CDR3 DNA sequence: TGTGCCAGCAGCCATTCGAGGACGTATAGCAATCAGCCCCAGCATTTT.

There are many counts of this clonotype. The chain uses TRBV10-3 and TRBJ2-3, with TRBD1 identical over 9 bases. From germline, CDR1 is ENHRY and CDR2 SYGVKD. CDR3 length: 13 residues. J gave up 4 bases and V 11 bases, and 7 bases lay outside the gene matches. The CDR3 region is CASGTGTSDTQYF. CDR3 DNA: TGTGCCTCCGGGACAGGGACCTCAGATACGCAGTATTTT.

Comment on this clonotype: One end of the junction is discordant with germline, which a read error may explain. This chain uses TRBV7-3 with TRBJ2-2; perhaps TRBD2 as D (5 bases). Germline CDR1 is SGHTA and CDR2 is FQGTGA. This CDR3 comprises 14 residues. The CDR3 reads CASSAMTRSGELFF. CDR3 nucleotides: TGTGCCAGCAGCGCAATGACCCGTTCCGGGGAGCTTTTTTTT.

This clonotype has a count of ten or more. The chain uses TRBV6-6 and TRBJ1-2, with 7 bases that match TRBD1. The CDR3 totals 14 residues. Looked up from germline, CDR1 is MNHNY and CDR2 is SVGAGI (reference sequence). With V trimmed by 2 bases and J by 3 bases, 3 bases remained unmatched. CDR3 DNA sequence: TGTGCCAGCAGTTACCGCGGGACAGACTATGGCTACACCTTC. This gives the protein CASSYRGTDYGYTF.

This clonotype qualifies as medium-sized. This chain connects TRBV6-6 to TRBJ1-1, with D perhaps TRBD1 (5 bases). The CDR3 runs to 13 residues. Trimming stripped 6 bases from V and 1 base from J, with 9 bases between. Germline-derived CDR1 and CDR2 are MNHNY and SVGAGI (reference sequence). CDR3: CASRGTGNTEAFF. In DNA, the CDR3 is TGTGCCAGCAGGGGGACGGGGAACACTGAAGCTTTCTTT.

This clonotype was found many times. The V gene is TRBV3-1, the J gene TRBJ2-1; D not resolved. The CDR3 consists of 12 residues. The V gene's germline CDR1 is LGHDT and CDR2 YNNKEL (reference sequence). Trimming cost V 2 bases and J 9 bases, with 8 bases left between them. The chain's CDR3 is CASSQLSREQFF. Written as DNA, the CDR3 is TGTGCCAGCAGCCAATTGAGTCGTGAGCAGTTCTTC.

This clonotype was recorded at least ten times. The chain has TRBV20-1 and TRBJ2-7; D gene ambiguous. The CDR3 length is 12 residues. CDR1 DFQATT and CDR2 SNEGSKA come from the germline V gene (reference sequence). V was cut by 6 bases and J by 6 bases, with 15 bases left in between. The CDR3 loop is CSADPTGAEQYF. Here the CDR3 DNA reads TGCAGTGCCGACCCTACCGGTGCCGAGCAGTACTTC.